This is a list of T cell receptor beta chains from one sample in a study of technical replicates of blood from several donors. The repertoire was sequenced with immunoSEQ multiplex PCR; TCRdb's copy has only in-frame clones and lacks some. The sample records about 93,000 clones, about 96% being singletons. Sequencing used T cells isolated from PBMCs. These receptors were taken from a human donor in good health. The CDR3 runs from the conserved cysteine through the conserved F or W. Some rows have no size entry. The others give once, few or many, or a class for an expanded clone.

>TRBV18|NA|TRBJ1-1
CASSPVTGNTEAFF
>TRBV19|once|TRBJ1-5
CASRGNRENQPQHF
>TRBV19|NA|TRBJ1-1
CASSIEGGRNTEAFF
>TRBV28|NA|TRBJ2-7
CASKDPRQDSYEQYF
>TRBV11-3|NA|TRBJ1-1
CASGLDRLGTEAFF
>TRBV10-1|NA|TRBJ2-1
CASSGKRGGVGNEQFF
>TRBV5-4|NA|TRBJ2-3
CASIGRVGGASTDTQYF
>TRBV27|NA|TRBJ1-5
CASSSVGARNQPQHF
>TRBV27|NA|TRBJ2-2
CASSLMSFVYLSGQTNTGELFF
>TRBV6-1|NA|TRBJ2-1
CASRTSGYNEQFF
>TRBV10-2|NA|TRBJ2-7
CASRGWDSSYEQYF
>TRBV7-9|NA|TRBJ1-2
CASSLVSGIYGYTF
>TRBV4-1|NA|TRBJ2-3
CASSLAGPYTDTQYF
>TRBV14|NA|TRBJ2-1
CASSPPGLGYNEQFF
>TRBV4-1|NA|TRBJ2-7
CASSQVGDSYEQYF
>TRBV7-3|NA|TRBJ1-2
CASSPTRSGGSGYTF
>TRBV6-5|NA|TRBJ1-2
CASSYGADNGYTF
>TRBV5-4|NA|TRBJ2-5
CASSLRRGLETQYF
>TRBV13|NA|TRBJ2-7
CASSLGAGGFDEQYF
>TRBV29-1|few|TRBJ2-2
CSVGRGGELFF
>TRBV15|NA|TRBJ1-4
CATSREGGYLSEKLFF
>TRBV5-1|NA|TRBJ1-1
CASRGRGDTEAFF
>TRBV6-1|once|TRBJ1-2
CASRMDRGRGGYTF
>TRBV29-1|NA|TRBJ2-7
CSFRPWGAYEQYF
>TRBV19|NA|TRBJ1-3
CASTRSGSSGNTIYF
>TRBV28|NA|TRBJ2-5
CASSPGLAGTETQYF
>TRBV2|NA|TRBJ1-5
CASSELGQLLNQPQHF
>TRBV28|NA|TRBJ2-7
CASSSPAGGTYEQYF
>TRBV4-1|NA|TRBJ2-5
CASSPMGTASTQYF
>TRBV12-5|NA|TRBJ2-1
CASGLGAKQFF
>TRBV4-1|NA|TRBJ2-5
CASSPGLAGAGGAQYF
>TRBV28|NA|TRBJ1-4
CATHPTGTNSEKLFF
>TRBV5-1|NA|TRBJ2-1
CASSKTSNNEQFF
>TRBV6-5|NA|TRBJ1-1
CASIRQGASTEAFF
>TRBV19|NA|TRBJ2-7
CASSIAGYRGEQYF
>TRBV6-5|NA|TRBJ2-7
CASSYMRVSYEQYF
>TRBV6-1|NA|TRBJ1-1
CASSEWFRGVNTEAFF
>TRBV30|NA|TRBJ1-5
CAWSYGGPNQPQHF
>TRBV4-1|NA|TRBJ2-1
CASSRLTRGYNEQFF
>TRBV2|NA|TRBJ2-7
CASSVQGYEQYF
>TRBV10-3|NA|TRBJ1-2
CAISASMGDRGYGYTF